A single sample is the source of the 26 T cell receptor beta chains below, sequenced in a study of memory CD4+ T cells and cytomegalovirus serostatus. Single viable CD3+CD4+CD8-CD45RO+ cells were sorted as the memory CD4+ T cells. This table comes from immunoSEQ multiplex PCR, and its TCRdb copy is limited to in-frame clones, with some not included. The table has about 60,000 clones, roughly 84% seen once. Specimen: memory CD4+ T cells from blood. Receptors were obtained from an adult in good health and CMV-seronegative. Some clones in this sample may be carry-over from other donors' samples.

This chain's CDR3 is CASSQEREMSYNEQFF. Written as DNA, the CDR3 is TGTGCCAGCAGCCAAGAGCGGGAGATGTCCTACAATGAGCAGTTCTTC. The chain uses TRBV4-2 and TRBJ2-1; the match to TRBD2 covers 7 bases. CDR3 length equals 16 residues. Germline-derived CDR1 and CDR2 are LGHNA and YNFKEQ. Losses at the gene ends were 0 bases for V and 1 base for J; bases not matched to a gene: 3.

This clone was observed once. The chain employs TRBV6-6 and TRBJ2-2; weak D call: TRBD2 (6 bases). The germline V and J ends were trimmed by 0 bases and 1 base, with 6 bases remaining between them. The germline V gene has CDR1 MNHNY and CDR2 SVGAGI (reference sequence). The CDR3 contains 15 residues. DNA of the CDR3: TGTGCCAGCAGTTACTCGGGAGGGAACACCGGGGAGCTGTTTTTT. Translating it yields CASSYSGGNTGELFF.

This clone was picked up a small number of times. The chain uses TRBV2 and TRBJ2-7; D remains ambiguous. Trimming left V 7 bases short and J 0 bases short, with 7 bases between. CDR3 length equals 12 residues. Germline V gene data show CDR1 as SNHLY and CDR2 as FYNNEI. The CDR3 DNA reads as TGTGCCAGCAACCTGGCCTCCTACGAGCAGTACTTC. Translated: CASNLASYEQYF. Drawing the rest from reference TRBV2 and TRBJ2-7, the complete variable domain is EPEVTQTPSHQVTQMGQEVILRCVPISNHLYFYWYRQILGQKVEFLVSFYNNEISEKSEIFDDQFSVERPDGSNFTLKIRSTKLEDSAMYFCASNLASYEQYFGPGTRLTVT.

V usage is TRBV4-3 and J usage is TRBJ1-1; tentatively, D is TRBD1 (5 bases). Germline CDR1 LGHNA, CDR2 YSLEER. This CDR3 spans 13 amino acids. V lost 4 bases, J lost 2 bases, and 8 bases lay in between. CDR3 in amino acids: CASSLGHNTEAFF. CDR3 DNA: TGCGCCAGCAGCCTAGGACACAACACTGAAGCTTTCTTT.

In DNA, the CDR3 is TGTGCCAGTAGTATAGGTTGGAGGGAAGAGCAGTACTTC. Encoded protein: CASSIGWREEQYF. The chain links TRBV19 to TRBJ2-7; D perhaps matches TRBD2 (6 bases). Germline CDR1 is LNHDA and CDR2 is SQIVND (reference sequence). The length of the CDR3 is 13 residues. V lost 1 base to trimming and J lost 7 bases, with 11 bases between them.

This rearrangement joins TRBV28 to TRBJ1-2; maybe TRBD1 (5 bases). The CDR3 totals 14 residues. V lost 7 bases, J lost 0 bases, and 12 bases lay in between. Germline V gene lookup returns CDR1 MDHEN and CDR2 SYDVKM. CDR3 protein: CASNGGQSNYGYTF. The CDR3 DNA sequence: TGTGCCAGCAATGGAGGACAATCTAACTATGGCTACACCTTC.

This clone was seen more than once but under ten times. The gene calls are TRBV6-4 and TRBJ2-1, with D unresolved. Germline V gene data show CDR1 as MRHNA and CDR2 as SNTAGT. The length of the CDR3 is 15 residues. Trimming removed 2 bases at V and 0 bases at J, with 8 bases between. The CDR3: CASSDTDSSYNEQFF. The CDR3 region has the DNA TGTGCCAGCAGTGACACGGATAGCTCCTACAATGAGCAGTTCTTC.

The gene calls are TRBV19 and TRBJ2-1, with a tentative D call TRBD1 (5 bases). CDR1 and CDR2 (germline): LNHDA, SQIVND (reference sequence). The CDR3 sequence is 13 residues long. The V gene lost 5 bases and the J gene lost 10 bases, with 15 bases spanning the gap. CDR3 amino acids: CASSSQYRNEQFF. The CDR3 DNA sequence: TGTGCCAGTAGTTCTCAGTACAGGAACGAGCAGTTCTTC.

The rearrangement links TRBV28 to TRBJ2-7; no reliable D call. This CDR3 comprises 15 residues. Trimming left V 6 bases short and J 6 bases short, with 21 bases between. Germline CDR1 reads MDHEN; CDR2 reads SYDVKM. CDR3 in amino acids: CASRTNSRILSEQYF. CDR3 DNA sequence: TGTGCCAGCAGGACAAATTCCCGGATACTCAGCGAGCAGTACTTC.

The gene calls are TRBV18 and TRBJ2-1, with D perhaps matching TRBD2 (7 bases). Per the germline V gene, CDR1 is KGHSH and CDR2 is LQKENI. The V end was cut by 2 bases, the J end by 4 bases, with 12 bases between. This CDR3 comprises 15 residues. CDR3 protein: CASSPGGGPYNEQFF. The CDR3 DNA reads TGTGCCAGCTCACCAGGGGGGGGGCCATACAATGAGCAGTTCTTC. The complete variable domain, with remaining parts taken from reference TRBV18 and TRBJ2-1, reads NAGVMQNPRHLVRRRGQEARLRCSPMKGHSHVYWYRQLPEEGLKFMVYLQKENIIDESGMPKERFSAEFPKEGPSILRIQQVVRGDSAAYFCASSPGGGPYNEQFFGPGTRLTVL.

The V and J genes are TRBV7-6 and TRBJ1-2, with D maybe TRBD1 (5 bases). Germline V gives CDR1 SGHVS, CDR2 FNYEAQ. CDR3 length: 17 amino acids. With 5 bases removed from V and 7 bases from J, the gap between germline ends came to 26 bases. The CDR3 sequence is CASSELPVGTKSGGYTF. For the CDR3, the DNA is TGTGCCAGCAGCGAACTCCCGGTAGGGACTAAAAGTGGTGGCTACACCTTC.

V and J are TRBV30 and TRBJ2-6; 8 positions agree with TRBD1. The CDR3 runs 19 residues. Germline loops: CDR1 GTSNPN, CDR2 SVGIG (reference sequence). Losses at the gene ends were 3 bases for V and 0 bases for J; bases not matched to a gene: 13. CDR3 sequence: CAWSPFIRGRGSGANVLTF. As DNA, the CDR3 is TGTGCCTGGAGCCCATTTATCAGGGGGCGCGGCTCTGGGGCCAACGTCCTGACTTTC.

The gene calls are TRBV18 and TRBJ2-3; D unresolved. The CDR3 runs to 16 residues. V dropped 4 bases and J dropped 0 bases, with 14 bases sitting between them. Germline V gene sequence: CDR1 KGHSH, CDR2 LQKENI. The chain's CDR3 is CASSLLPRPSTDTQYF. As DNA, the CDR3 is TGTGCCAGCTCACTCCTCCCCCGCCCTAGCACAGATACGCAGTATTTT.

The chain carries TRBV6-1 and TRBJ2-1; the D call may be TRBD1 or TRBD2 (5 bases each). CDR3 length: 13 amino acids. The germline gives CDR1 MNHNS, CDR2 SASEGT. V lost 11 bases, J lost 5 bases, and 16 bases lay in between. CDR3 sequence reads: CALGVGANNEQFF. The CDR3 DNA follows: TGTGCCTTGGGGGTAGGGGCAAACAATGAGCAGTTCTTC.

The rearrangement uses TRBV4-2 and TRBJ1-2; 8 bases match TRBD1. V was pared by 0 bases and J by 8 bases, with 14 bases of the junction left unmatched. The CDR3 is 17 amino acids. Germline V CDR1 and CDR2: LGHNA, YNFKEQ. CDR3 nucleotide sequence: TGTGCCAGCAGCCAAGATTGGGCCAGGGGGCCCCAGGGGGGCTACACCTTC. Its translation: CASSQDWARGPQGGYTF.

The J gene is TRBJ1-2, the V gene TRBV19; TRBD1 agrees at 8 bases. J gave up 6 bases and V 6 bases, and 15 bases lay outside the gene matches. The CDR3 has 16 amino acids. Germline V CDR1 and CDR2: LNHDA, SQIVND (reference sequence). CDR3 bases: TGTGCCAGTAGCAACCTCAGGGGGCTCCATATGGATGGCTACACCTTC. It specifies CASSNLRGLHMDGYTF.

The chain joins TRBV5-1 to TRBJ2-3; no firm D call. V was clipped by 2 bases and J by 0 bases, with 10 bases between them. Per germline, CDR1 SGHRS and CDR2 YFSETQ. CDR3 length equals 15 residues. CDR3 in amino acids: CASSFFPPSTDTQYF. DNA of the CDR3: TGCGCCAGCAGCTTTTTCCCCCCTAGCACAGATACGCAGTATTTT.

J is TRBJ1-2 and V is TRBV6-6, with TRBD1 matching 7 bases. CDR3 length: 15 amino acids. The V gene's germline CDR1 is MNHNY and CDR2 SVGAGI (reference sequence). After removal of 0 bases from V and 0 bases from J, the junction contained 1 base not matched to a gene. The CDR3: CASSYSGTANYGYTF. CDR3 sequence (DNA): TGTGCCAGCAGTTACTCCGGGACAGCTAACTATGGCTACACCTTC.

The CDR3 bases are TGTGCCAGCAGCGCCCGGGACCGAGAGACCCAGTACTTC. Its protein product is CASSARDRETQYF. This rearrangement joins TRBV5-4 to TRBJ2-5, with D possibly being TRBD1 or TRBD2 (5 bases each). V lost 4 bases, J lost 4 bases, and 11 bases lay in between. Germline CDR1 reads SGHNT; CDR2 reads YYREEE (reference sequence). The CDR3 contains 13 residues.

The V call is TRBV4-1, the J call TRBJ2-1; 7 nucleotides agree with TRBD2. J lost 0 bases, V lost 2 bases, and 7 bases had no gene match. The CDR3 is made up of 17 amino acids. Germline V gives CDR1 MGHRA, CDR2 YSYEKL. DNA of the CDR3: TGCGCCAGCAGCCAACGGGGGAGGGACTACTCCTACAATGAGCAGTTCTTC. This encodes CASSQRGRDYSYNEQFF.

The CDR3: CASAPGRGPVETQYF. CDR3 nucleotides: TGCGCCAGCGCCCCCGGCAGGGGGCCCGTAGAGACCCAGTACTTC. This sequence joins TRBV5-1 and TRBJ2-5; TRBD1 matches at 8 bases. V dropped 7 bases and J dropped 4; count of bases not matched to a gene: 12. CDR3 length: 15 residues. In germline, CDR1 is SGHRS, CDR2 YFSETQ.

V usage is TRBV2 and J usage is TRBJ2-7, with TRBD2 identical over 10 bases. The CDR3 runs to 15 residues. After removal of 5 bases from V and 6 bases from J, the junction contained 10 bases not matched to a gene. Germline lookup yields CDR1 SNHLY and CDR2 FYNNEI. CDR3 amino acids: CASSRRAGGPGEQYF. CDR3 coding DNA: TGTGCCAGCAGTCGACGAGCGGGAGGGCCGGGCGAGCAGTACTTC.

The chain employs TRBV11-3 and TRBJ2-1; 10 bases fit TRBD1. The CDR3 totals 14 residues. J gave up 6 bases and V 5 bases, and 4 bases lay outside the gene matches. CDR1 and CDR2 from the germline V gene are SGHNT and YENEEA. CDR3 bases: TGTGCCAGCAGCACCAGGACAGGGGGCAATGAGCAGTTCTTC. Its translation is CASSTRTGGNEQFF.

This rearrangement joins TRBV7-2 to TRBJ2-3; 10 nucleotides agree with TRBD1. Trimming at V came to 5 bases and at J to 5 bases, leaving 7 bases not matched to a gene. Germline CDR1 reads SGHTA; CDR2 reads FQGNSA. This CDR3 is built from 15 residues. CDR3 DNA sequence: TGTGCCAGCAGCCGGGACAGGGGAAGGGGAGATACGCAGTATTTT. Translation gives CASSRDRGRGDTQYF.

A note on this clone: A junction boundary mismatches the germline segment, possibly from a read error. The chain combines TRBV5-4 with TRBJ2-3, with 8 bases fitting TRBD2. This CDR3 has 12 amino acids. The germline CDR1 and CDR2 sequences are SGHNT and YYREEE (reference sequence). CDR3 sequence (DNA): TGTGCCAGCAGCCCTGACGGGACTAGATTTGATTTT. Amino acid sequence: CASSPDGTRFDF.

As concerns this clone: Other DNA variants within this sample encode the same CDR3. The rearrangement uses TRBV7-2 and TRBJ2-2, with 7 positions matching TRBD1. The CDR3 is made up of 15 amino acids. Germline V gene lookup returns CDR1 SGHTA and CDR2 FQGNSA. Unmatched junction bases numbered 1, after V lost 3 bases and J lost 0 bases. CDR3 residues: CASSLQGANTGELFF. The CDR3 region has the DNA TGTGCCAGCAGCTTGCAGGGGGCGAACACCGGGGAGCTGTTTTTT.